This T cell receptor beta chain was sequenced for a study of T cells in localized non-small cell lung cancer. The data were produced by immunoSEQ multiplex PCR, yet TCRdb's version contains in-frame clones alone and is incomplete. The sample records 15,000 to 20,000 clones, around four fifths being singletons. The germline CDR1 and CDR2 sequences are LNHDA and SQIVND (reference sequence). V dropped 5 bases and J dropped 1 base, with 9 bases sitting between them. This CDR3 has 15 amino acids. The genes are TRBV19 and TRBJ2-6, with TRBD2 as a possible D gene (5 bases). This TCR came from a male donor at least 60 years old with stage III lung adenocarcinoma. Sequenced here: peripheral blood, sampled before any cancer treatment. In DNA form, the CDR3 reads TGTGCCAGTAGTGGTGGGGAGTCTGGGGCCAACGTCCTGACTTTC. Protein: CASSGGESGANVLTF.